The next 15 T cell receptor beta chains were all read from a single sample in a study of T cell responses to AZD1222 COVID-19 vaccine. The assay was immunoSEQ multiplex PCR, and TCRdb's table has in-frame clones only and misses some. The sample records roughly 140,000 clones, approximately 90% being singletons. This sample comprised peripheral blood, obtained on day 0 of AZD1222 vaccination. All receptors come from an adult in good health.

This clone was seen once. This chain uses TRBV21-1 with TRBJ2-2; the table gives TRBD1 as D, unverified against the DNA. TRBV21-1 is given as a pseudogene. The CDR3 runs 17 residues. As DNA, the CDR3 is TGTGCCAGCAGCAAATTGGGGACAGTACCAAACACCGGGGAGCTGTTTTTT. Translation: CASSKLGTVPNTGELFF.

J is TRBJ2-7 and V is TRBV2, with a tentative D call TRBD1 (5 bases). The CDR3 has 14 residues. The germline CDR1 and CDR2 sequences are SNHLY and FYNNEI. V was trimmed by 3 bases and J by 5 bases, leaving 14 bases between them. The CDR3: CASSDGQGTNEQYF. CDR3 nucleotide sequence: TGTGCCAGCAGTGATGGTCAGGGAACAAACGAGCAGTACTTC.

DNA for the CDR3: TGTGCCAGCAGCCAAGATTTTTCGGACAGACTGTTTTTT. This translates into CASSQDFSDRLFF. This chain joins TRBV14 and TRBJ2-2; D is perhaps TRBD1 (6 bases). V was pared by 0 bases and J by 14 bases, with 13 bases between. There are 13 residues in the CDR3. CDR1 is SGHDN, CDR2 FVKESK, per germline.

This chain joins TRBV19 and TRBJ2-3; TRBD2 matches at 10 bases. Looked up from germline, CDR1 is LNHDA and CDR2 is SQIVND (reference sequence). This CDR3 is 14 amino acids long. V lost 7 bases to trimming and J lost 5 bases; unmatched junction nucleotides: 6. Here the CDR3 reads CASTTSGRGDTQYF. CDR3 sequence (DNA): TGTGCCAGTACCACAAGCGGGAGGGGAGATACGCAGTATTTT.

The chain joins TRBV28 to TRBJ1-5; TRBD1 might be the D (6 bases). CDR3 length: 15 residues. The V and J ends lost 2 bases and 5 bases respectively, with 13 bases between them. The germline CDR1 and CDR2 sequences are MDHEN and SYDVKM. The chain's CDR3 is CASSLDTGFDQPQHF. CDR3 nucleotide sequence: TGTGCCAGCAGTTTAGACACAGGGTTCGATCAGCCCCAGCATTTT.

Written as DNA, the CDR3 is TGTGCCAGCAGTTGGGGGACAGGGTCCGGGGAGCTGTTTTTT. Translating gives CASSWGTGSGELFF. The chain employs TRBV27 and TRBJ2-2, with 9 bases identical to TRBD1. Germline CDR1 and CDR2: MNHEY and SMNVEV (reference sequence). Unmatched junction bases numbered 3, after V lost 4 bases and J lost 6 bases. CDR3 length: 14 residues.

V and J are TRBV9 and TRBJ2-7; the D is unclear. CDR1 SGDLS and CDR2 YYNGEE come from the germline V gene. V lost 8 bases and J 2 bases, leaving 14 bases between the germline ends. This CDR3 comprises 13 residues. Here the CDR3 reads CARPVWPPYEQYF. CDR3 nucleotides: TGTGCCAGGCCTGTTTGGCCGCCCTACGAGCAGTACTTC.

A few counts support this clone. The gene calls are TRBV5-4 and TRBJ1-1; D perhaps matches TRBD1 (6 bases). The V end lost 4 bases, the J end lost 4 bases, and 11 bases lay between the germline ends. CDR1 is SGHNT and CDR2 is YYREEE in the germline V gene (reference sequence). This CDR3 is built from 13 residues. The CDR3 loop is CASSTGQFTEAFF. For the CDR3, the DNA is TGTGCCAGCAGCACAGGACAGTTCACTGAAGCTTTCTTT.

The chain recombines TRBV7-2 with TRBJ2-1; 10 nucleotides match TRBD2. Germline CDR1 is SGHTA and CDR2 is FQGNSA. Trimming at V came to 3 bases and at J to 4 bases, leaving 6 bases not matched to a gene. The CDR3 is made up of 16 amino acids. This CDR3 reads CASSFLAGGGYNEQFF. The CDR3 region has the DNA TGTGCCAGCAGCTTCTTAGCGGGAGGTGGGTACAATGAGCAGTTCTTC.

The chain employs TRBV5-6 and TRBJ2-5; either TRBD1 or TRBD2 may fit D (6 bases each). The CDR3 totals 15 residues. Trimming left V 4 bases short and J 4 bases short, with 17 bases between. CDR1 is SGHDT and CDR2 is YYEEEE in the germline V gene. CDR3 in amino acids: CASSLEGEVGETQYF. CDR3 nucleotides: TGTGCCAGCAGCCTCGAGGGGGAGGTCGGAGAGACCCAGTACTTC.

The chain links TRBV24-1 to TRBJ2-1, with TRBD2 matching 11 bases. CDR1 and CDR2 (germline): KGHDR, SFDVKD. V lost 1 base, J lost 2 bases, and 3 bases stayed unmatched. The CDR3 loop spans 17 amino acids. This CDR3 reads CATSDFGLAGAYNEQFF. DNA of the CDR3: TGTGCCACCAGTGATTTTGGACTAGCGGGTGCCTACAATGAGCAGTTCTTC.

The chain joins TRBV18 to TRBJ2-7; 7 bases line up with TRBD1. From germline, CDR1 is KGHSH and CDR2 LQKENI. Trimming cost V 3 bases and J 4 bases; bases outside gene matches: 3. The CDR3 totals 13 residues. In DNA form, the CDR3 reads TGTGCCAGCTCACCGGGACAGAAGTACGAGCAGTACTTC. Amino acids: CASSPGQKYEQYF.

V and J are TRBV25-1 and TRBJ1-2; 10 bases agree with TRBD1. Trimming removed 4 bases from V and 12 bases from J; junction bases left unmatched: 2. In germline, CDR1 is MGHDK, CDR2 SYGVNS. The CDR3 is 11 amino acids. The CDR3 DNA reads TGTGCCAGCAGTGGACAGGGGGCAAACACCTTC. Its protein is CASSGQGANTF.

The table lists this clone with many counts. V gene TRBV9 combines with J gene TRBJ1-2; the match to TRBD1 covers 8 bases. From germline, CDR1 is SGDLS and CDR2 YYNGEE. Trimming cost V 0 bases and J 4 bases; bases outside gene matches: 11. CDR3 length: 17 amino acids. CDR3 protein: CASSVVGKPGGRYGYTF. For the CDR3, the DNA is TGTGCCAGCAGCGTAGTAGGAAAGCCAGGGGGCCGCTATGGCTACACCTTC. Full variable domain (missing parts from reference TRBV9 and TRBJ1-2): DSGVTQTPKHLITATGQRVTLRCSPRSGDLSVYWYQQSLDQGLQFLIQYYNGEERAKGNILERFSAQQFPDLHSELNLSSLELGDSALYFCASSVVGKPGGRYGYTFGSGTRLTVV.

This clone was observed once. The chain combines TRBV7-3 with TRBJ2-3; maybe TRBD2 (5 bases). Trimming left V 1 base short and J 4 bases short, with 9 bases between. The CDR3 contains 14 residues. Germline V CDR1 and CDR2: SGHTA, FQGTGA. CDR3 sequence: CASSLMASSDTQYF. DNA of the CDR3: TGTGCCAGCAGCTTAATGGCTAGCTCAGATACGCAGTATTTT.